These 4 T cell receptor beta chains came from one sample sequenced in a study of shared clonotypes between healthy human individuals. This table comes from immunoSEQ multiplex PCR, and its TCRdb copy is limited to in-frame clones, with some not included. The sample has 470,000 or so clones, roughly 80% seen once. Sequenced input: PBMCs. The receptor source for this set is a woman between 40 and 55 years old in good health. Some clones in this sample may be carry-over from other donors' samples.

The rearrangement joins TRBV9 to TRBJ2-2, with 7 bases aligning to TRBD1. Germline CDR1 reads SGDLS; CDR2 reads YYNGEE. This CDR3 has 16 residues. V dropped 4 bases and J dropped 5; count of bases not matched to a gene: 11. This CDR3 reads CASSIDAGTVTGELFF. DNA for the CDR3: TGTGCCAGCAGCATCGATGCCGGGACAGTTACCGGGGAGCTGTTTTTT.

The chain couples TRBV23-1 to TRBJ2-3; perhaps TRBD2 as D (5 bases). TRBV23-1 is given ORF status, its function remaining uncertain. The CDR3 contains 14 residues. The V end lost 6 bases, the J end lost 4 bases, and 14 bases lay between the germline ends. CDR3 residues: CASSPPLRADTQYF. CDR3 nucleotides: TGCGCCAGCAGCCCCCCGCTGAGGGCAGATACGCAGTATTTT.

J is TRBJ2-7 and V is TRBV5-1, with a tentative D call TRBD1 (5 bases). The CDR3 length is 14 residues. Per the germline V gene, CDR1 is SGHRS and CDR2 is YFSETQ. V was trimmed by 4 bases and J by 5 bases, leaving 16 bases between them. The CDR3 bases are TGCGCCAGCAGCCCCTCCCCAAGGGGAAACGAGCAGTACTTC. Translated, it gives CASSPSPRGNEQYF.

This clone was recorded only once. The identical CDR3 is also encoded by other nucleotide sequences in the sample. The chain uses TRBV4-2 and TRBJ1-1, with D possibly matching TRBD1 (6 bases). The CDR3 consists of 15 residues. The germline V gene has CDR1 LGHNA and CDR2 YNFKEQ. Deletions cut 0 bases from V and 0 bases from J, with 8 bases between. CDR3 nucleotide sequence: TGTGCCAGCAGCCAAGACGGGACACTGAACACTGAAGCTTTCTTT. This encodes CASSQDGTLNTEAFF.